The clone carrying this TCR beta chain has a handful of counts. Its antigen is not identified. With 5 bases clipped from V and 5 bases from J, the junction kept 8 bases outside the gene matches. The CDR3 has 14 amino acids. Germline V lookup: CDR1 KGHDR, CDR2 SFDVKD. This entry comes from a study of T cell repertoires in cytomegalovirus infection. Study outcomes and limitations: What dominated the ex vivo response were HLA-C-restricted CMV-specific TCR beta clonotypes.

MiXCR, run by TCRdb on the reads, gives a single entry per CDR3 protein. The sample lists about 740,000 distinct CDR3 sequences, 35% seen once, with around 2.8% in the top ten. The source is a human donor in good health (CMV status not recorded). Some clones in this sample may be carry-over from other donors' samples. Sequencing was performed on PBMCs. The chain uses TRBV24-1 and TRBJ2-7; the match to TRBD2 covers 7 bases. CDR3 protein: CATSAPGLVNEQYF. In DNA form, the CDR3 reads TGTGCCACCAGTGCCCCCGGACTAGTCAACGAGCAGTACTTC.